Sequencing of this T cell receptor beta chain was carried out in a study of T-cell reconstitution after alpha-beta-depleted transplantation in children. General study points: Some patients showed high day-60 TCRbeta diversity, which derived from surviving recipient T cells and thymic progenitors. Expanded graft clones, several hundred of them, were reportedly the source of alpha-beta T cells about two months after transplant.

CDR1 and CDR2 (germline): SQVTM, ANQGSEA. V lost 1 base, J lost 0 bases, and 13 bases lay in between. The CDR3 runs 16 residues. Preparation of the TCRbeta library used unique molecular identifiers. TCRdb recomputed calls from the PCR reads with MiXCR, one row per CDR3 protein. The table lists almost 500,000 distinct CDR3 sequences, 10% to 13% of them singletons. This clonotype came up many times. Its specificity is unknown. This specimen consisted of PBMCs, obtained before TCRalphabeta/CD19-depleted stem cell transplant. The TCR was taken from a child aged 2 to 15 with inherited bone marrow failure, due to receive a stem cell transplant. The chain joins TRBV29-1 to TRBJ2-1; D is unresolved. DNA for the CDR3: TGCAGCGTTGAAGGAATCCTATTAAGCTCCTACAATGAGCAGTTCTTC. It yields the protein CSVEGILLSSYNEQFF.